The clone carrying this T cell receptor beta chain has a count of ten or more. What it binds is not known. This specimen comes from a study of T cells in Graves' hyperthyroidism and ophthalmopathy. Study-level findings and limits: A model of 13 V-J pairs discriminated ophthalmopathy from stable hyperthyroidism.

Using RNA transcripts as the source, TCR beta CDR3 regions were amplified. TCR CDR3 regions were first amplified by RT-PCR with HTBI primers. MiXCR was run by TCRdb on the multiplex PCR reads, yielding one entry per CDR3 protein. The sample yields 490,000 or so distinct CDR3 sequences, roughly 22% seen once. This CDR3 region has 17 residues. J lost 11 bases, V lost 1 base, and 12 bases had no gene match. Exclusions: uncontrolled infection, other autoimmune disease, pregnancy, lactation. The diagnostic basis comprised clinical symptoms, serum thyroxine and TRAb, thyroid ultrasound and orbital computed tomography. Each 10 ml fresh peripheral blood draw supplied the PBMCs.

This receptor was obtained from a woman in her 70s with Graves' ophthalmopathy. The sample comprised blood. The chain employs TRBV12-3 or TRBV12-4 and TRBJ2-1; 12 bases fit TRBD1. CDR3 nucleotide sequence: TGTGCCAGCAGTTTAGGAGGGGGACAGGGGGCGCGGGGCAAGCAGTTCTTC. Its translation is CASSLGGGQGARGKQFF.